This T cell receptor (beta chain) was retrieved from a study of T cells in Graves' hyperthyroidism and ophthalmopathy. Overall study: Blood was drawn when the patient was first diagnosed and still untreated. Study-level points and caveats: Before onset, by a median of approximately 5.9 months, the model predicted ophthalmopathy.

About this clonotype itself: Its antigen is currently unknown.

TCR beta CDR3 regions were amplified from RNA transcripts. HTBI primers drove first-round RT-PCR of the TCR CDR3. TCRdb analysed the multiplex PCR reads with MiXCR anew, one entry per CDR3 protein. The sample records fewer than 500,000 distinct CDR3 sequences, approximately 15% being singletons. Germline V gives CDR1 SEHNR, CDR2 FQNEAQ (reference sequence). The CDR3 covers 14 residues. V lost 4 bases and J lost 7; bases outside the gene matches: 10. Ophthalmopathy patients showed a Clinical Activity Score of at least 3, NOSPECS grade of at least 4 and duration under 3 months. The receptor was derived from a man between 18 and 29 years old with Graves' ophthalmopathy. The sequencing input was blood. This sequence joins TRBV7-9 and TRBJ2-7; 7 nucleotides match TRBD1. The CDR3 is CASSSRKGAWEQYF. The CDR3 DNA sequence: TGTGCCAGCAGCTCGAGAAAGGGGGCGTGGGAGCAGTACTTC.